The source of this TCR beta chain is a study of T cells in Graves' hyperthyroidism and ophthalmopathy. Study-level results: Ophthalmopathy was predicted by the model a median of 6.5 months ahead of onset. Peripheral blood also featured most of the thyroid clonotypes expanded above 0.001.

No ophthalmopathy progression within 18 months constituted stable Graves' hyperthyroidism. Diagnostic decisions used clinical symptoms, serum thyroxine and TRAb, thyroid ultrasound and orbital computed tomography. This clonotype was detected only a few times. Its specificity is unknown. RNA transcripts served as the template for amplifying TCR beta CDR3 regions. A set of HTBI primers served as the primers for a first-round RT-PCR of the TCR CDR3. Using its own MiXCR run on the multiplex PCR reads, TCRdb lists one record per CDR3 protein. The repertoire holds 90,000 to 120,000 distinct CDR3 sequences, with 15% to 20% as singletons. V lost 3 bases to trimming and J lost 4 bases, with 17 bases between them. Germline loops: CDR1 SGHDT, CDR2 YYEEEE. This CDR3 is built from 16 residues.

The chain recombines TRBV5-6 with TRBJ2-1; D is perhaps TRBD2 (7 bases). The sequence derives from a woman in her forties or fifties with Graves' hyperthyroidism. What was sequenced was blood. The CDR3 nucleotides read TGTGCCAGCAGCTCCTCGGGGCGGGGGCAATACAATGAGCAGTTCTTC. Its protein product is CASSSSGRGQYNEQFF.